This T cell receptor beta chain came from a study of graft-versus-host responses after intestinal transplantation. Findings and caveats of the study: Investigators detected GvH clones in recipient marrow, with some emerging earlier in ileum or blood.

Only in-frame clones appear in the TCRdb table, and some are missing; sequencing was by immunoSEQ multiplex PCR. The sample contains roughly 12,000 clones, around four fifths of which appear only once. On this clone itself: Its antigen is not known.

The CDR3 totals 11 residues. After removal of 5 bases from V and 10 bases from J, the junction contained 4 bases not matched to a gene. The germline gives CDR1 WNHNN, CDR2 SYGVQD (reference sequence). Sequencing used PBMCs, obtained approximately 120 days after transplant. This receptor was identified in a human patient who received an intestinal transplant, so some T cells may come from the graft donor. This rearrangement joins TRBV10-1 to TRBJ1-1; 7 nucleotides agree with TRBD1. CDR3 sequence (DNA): TGCGCCAGCAGTACAGGGGTAAGAGCTTTCTTT. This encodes CASSTGVRAFF.